This TCR beta chain was profiled in a study of blood T cell repertoires in COVID-19. Sequencing was performed with immunoSEQ multiplex PCR; in TCRdb, only in-frame clones are kept and a portion is missing. The data show about 190,000 clones, 65% to 85% seen once. This clone was detected only a few times. With 2 bases removed from V and 4 bases from J, the gap between germline ends came to 8 bases. The germline V gene encodes CDR1 LNHDA and CDR2 SQIVND (reference sequence). CDR3 length: 14 residues. This clonotype was sampled from a young woman who had recovered from COVID-19. The chain joins TRBV19 to TRBJ1-4; no clear D. The sample taken for sequencing was PBMCs or T cells enriched from blood (not recorded which). The CDR3 loop is CASSINTNNEKLFF. The CDR3 DNA sequence: TGTGCCAGTAGTATAAACACCAATAATGAAAAACTGTTTTTT.